Listed below are T cell receptor beta chains from one sample, sequenced in a study of T cells in Graves' hyperthyroidism and ophthalmopathy. TCRdb reprocessed the multiplex PCR reads with MiXCR, giving one entry per CDR3 protein. This table holds about 400,000 distinct CDR3 sequences, about 16% found once. Sequencing input: blood. The receptors shown here come from a woman aged 25-40 years with Graves' hyperthyroidism. CDR3s include the opening cysteine and the closing phenylalanine or tryptophan. The order of the fields is D gene, clone size, V gene, CDR3 length, J gene, CDR3 DNA, CDR3 protein. A D gene is named only where the DNA matches it firmly. Some rows mark clone size as missing; the rest say once, few, many or name a class of expanded clone.

D: TRBD1
size: NA
V: TRBV12-3/TRBV12-4
length: 15
J: TRBJ1-1
DNA: TGTGCCAGCAGGTTGACAGGGGGCGGGAACACTGAAGCTTTCTTT
CDR3: CASRLTGGGNTEAFF

D: NA
size: many
V: TRBV6-1
length: 15
J: TRBJ2-3
DNA: TGTGCCAGCAGGCCATCGCGAACTAGCACAGATACGCAGTATTTT
CDR3: CASRPSRTSTDTQYF

D: TRBD1
size: many
V: TRBV27
length: 17
J: TRBJ2-6
DNA: TGTGCCAGCAGTTATACTACAGGGGTCTCTGGGGCCAACGTCCTGACTTTC
CDR3: CASSYTTGVSGANVLTF

D: NA
size: few
V: TRBV28
length: 14
J: TRBJ2-7
DNA: TGTGCCAGCAGTTTATTGACCGGTTCTTACGAGCAGTACTTC
CDR3: CASSLLTGSYEQYF

D: NA
size: few
V: TRBV9
length: 12
J: TRBJ2-3
DNA: TGTGCCAGCAACGCACCGAGAGATACGCAGTATTTT
CDR3: CASNAPRDTQYF

D: NA
size: NA
V: TRBV12-3/TRBV12-4
length: 13
J: TRBJ1-5
DNA: TGTGCCAGCAGTTATTCAGATTATCAGCCCCAGCATTTT
CDR3: CASSYSDYQPQHF

D: NA
size: many
V: TRBV30
length: 13
J: TRBJ1-5
DNA: TGTGCCTGGGGGGGACTAAGCAATCAGCCCCAGCATTTT
CDR3: CAWGGLSNQPQHF

D: TRBD1
size: NA
V: TRBV19
length: 16
J: TRBJ2-7
DNA: TGTGCCAGTAGTACTTTCGGACAGGGGCACTCCTACGAGCAGTACTTC
CDR3: CASSTFGQGHSYEQYF

D: NA
size: NA
V: TRBV9
length: 15
J: TRBJ2-5
DNA: TGTGCCAGCAGCGGGCGCAGGGCCAGGTTCGAGACCCAGTACTTC
CDR3: CASSGRRARFETQYF

D: TRBD1
size: many
V: TRBV20-1
length: 19
J: TRBJ1-2
DNA: TGCAGTGCTAGAGATCAGAAAGGGACAGGAGTAAGCCTCAGATATGGCTACACCTTC
CDR3: CSARDQKGTGVSLRYGYTF

D: NA
size: NA
V: TRBV15
length: 14
J: TRBJ1-1
DNA: TGTGCCACCAGCAGAGGGAACAGTAACACTGAAGCTTTCTTT
CDR3: CATSRGNSNTEAFF

D: NA
size: many
V: TRBV10-3
length: 13
J: TRBJ1-6
DNA: TGTGCCATTGGGGCGGGGGACAATTCACCCCTCCACTTT
CDR3: CAIGAGDNSPLHF

D: TRBD2
size: NA
V: TRBV7-8
length: 14
J: TRBJ2-7
DNA: TGTGCCAGCAGCTTAGCGGGAGGGGCCGCCGGGCAGTACTTC
CDR3: CASSLAGGAAGQYF

D: TRBD2
size: many
V: TRBV12-3/TRBV12-4
length: 16
J: TRBJ2-2
DNA: TGTGCCAGCAGTTTTCGTCAGCGGGGTGGGACCGGGGAGCTGTTTTTT
CDR3: CASSFRQRGGTGELFF

D: TRBD1
size: many
V: TRBV27
length: 15
J: TRBJ2-1
DNA: TGTGCCAGCAGTTCGGACAGGAGCTCCTACAATGAGCAGTTCTTC
CDR3: CASSSDRSSYNEQFF

D: NA
size: NA
V: TRBV4-2
length: 15
J: TRBJ2-3
DNA: TGTGCCAGCAGCCAAGGGGCTAGTTCCACAGATACGCAGTATTTT
CDR3: CASSQGASSTDTQYF